Listed here are 2 T cell receptor beta chains from one sample, sequenced in a study of response to subunit inactivated influenza vaccine. TCRdb analysed the RT-PCR reads with MiXCR anew, one entry per CDR3 protein. This sample has roughly 500,000 distinct CDR3 sequences, with 15% to 20% found just once. The sequenced sample was CD4+ T cells sorted from PBMCs, obtained roughly 24 months after vaccination. These TCRs come from a man between 50 and 70 years old who received an inactivated influenza vaccine.

The CDR3 reads CASSIGSGRQETQYF. CDR3 bases: TGTGCCAGCAGCATTGGTAGCGGGCGCCAAGAGACCCAGTACTTC. V is TRBV12-3 or TRBV12-4 and J is TRBJ2-5, with 7 bases identical to TRBD2. The ends lost 6 bases at V and 1 base at J; junction bases unmatched: 8. CDR3 length: 15 amino acids.

The chain recombines TRBV10-1 with TRBJ2-2; D is undetermined. The CDR3 contains 13 residues. Trimming removed 4 bases from V and 4 bases from J, with 7 bases in between. The germline V gene encodes CDR1 WNHNN and CDR2 SYGVQD (reference sequence). The CDR3 bases are TGCGCCAGCAGTGTCCAACTCACCGGGGAGCTGTTTTTT. Translated: CASSVQLTGELFF.